In its sample, the clone carrying this TCR beta chain was seen a few times. The target antigen is unknown. This specimen belongs to a study of T cell repertoires in cytomegalovirus infection. The overall study: Signatures in public TCR beta sequences pointed to both CMV infection and matching HLA type. Whole-study findings and limits: CMV carriers having the relevant HLA were flagged by cumulative public TCR beta family frequency. HLA-C-restricted CMV-specific TCR beta clonotypes were dominant in the ex vivo response.

This CDR3 has 15 amino acids. V was clipped by 4 bases and J by 7 bases; unmatched bases: 10. Germline CDR1 MNHEY, CDR2 SMNVEV (reference sequence). TCRdb analysed the reads with MiXCR anew, one entry per CDR3 protein. The sample lists approximately 190,000 distinct CDR3 sequences, under 30% occurring once. V is TRBV27 and J is TRBJ1-1, with 9 nucleotides matching TRBD1. The source of this sequence is a human donor in good health (CMV status not recorded). Some clones in this sample may be carry-over from other donors' samples. Sequencing was done on a sample of PBMCs. As DNA, the CDR3 is TGTGCCAGCAGTTCCGCGGGACAGGGTCGAATTGAAGCTTTCTTT. Translated: CASSSAGQGRIEAFF.